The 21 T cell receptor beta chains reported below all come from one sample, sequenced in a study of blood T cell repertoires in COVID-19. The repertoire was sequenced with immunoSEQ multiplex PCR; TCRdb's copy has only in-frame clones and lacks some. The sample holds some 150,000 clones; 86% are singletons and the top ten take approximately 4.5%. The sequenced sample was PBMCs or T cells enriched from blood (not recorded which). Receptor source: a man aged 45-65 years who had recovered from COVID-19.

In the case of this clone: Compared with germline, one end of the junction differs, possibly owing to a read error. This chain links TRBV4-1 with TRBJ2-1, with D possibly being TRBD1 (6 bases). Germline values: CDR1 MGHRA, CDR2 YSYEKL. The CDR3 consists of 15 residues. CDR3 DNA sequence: TGCGCCAGCAGCCGGGGGCATGGGGGCTACACTGAGCAGTTCTTC. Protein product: CASSRGHGGYTEQFF.

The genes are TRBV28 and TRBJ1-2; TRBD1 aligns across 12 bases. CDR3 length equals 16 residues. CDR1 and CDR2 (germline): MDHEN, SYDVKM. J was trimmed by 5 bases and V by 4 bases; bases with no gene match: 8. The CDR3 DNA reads TGTGCCAGCAGTTACGGGACAGGGGGCGCTCGGTATGGCTACACCTTC. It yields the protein CASSYGTGGARYGYTF.

The CDR3 bases are TGTGCCAGCAGCTCTCGACTAGCGGGAGCACGTGAGCAGTTCTTC. Translating gives CASSSRLAGAREQFF. This sequence joins TRBV11-2 and TRBJ2-1, with TRBD2 matching over 12 bases. J gave up 9 bases and V 4 bases, and 7 bases lay outside the gene matches. Germline V CDR1 and CDR2: SGHAT, FQNNGV. This CDR3 comprises 15 residues. Full variable domain (outside the CDR3, taken from reference TRBV11-2 and TRBJ2-1): EAGVAQSPRYKIIEKRQSVAFWCNPISGHATLYWYQQILGQGPKLLIQFQNNGVVDDSQLPKDRFSAERLKGVDSTLKIQPAKLEDSAVYLCASSSRLAGAREQFFGPGTRLTVL.

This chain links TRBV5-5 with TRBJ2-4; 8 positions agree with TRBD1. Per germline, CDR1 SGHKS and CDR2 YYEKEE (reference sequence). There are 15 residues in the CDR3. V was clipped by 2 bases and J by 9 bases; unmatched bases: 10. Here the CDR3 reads CASSLSGGAGFIQYF. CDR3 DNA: TGTGCCAGCAGCTTATCAGGGGGCGCTGGTTTCATTCAGTACTTC.

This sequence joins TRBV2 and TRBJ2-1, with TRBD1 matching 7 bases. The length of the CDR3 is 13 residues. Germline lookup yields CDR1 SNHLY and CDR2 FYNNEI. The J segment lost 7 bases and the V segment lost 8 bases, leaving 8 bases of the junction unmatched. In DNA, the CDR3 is TGTGCCAGCCGGGACAGTCGGACAAATGAGCAGTTCTTC. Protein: CASRDSRTNEQFF.

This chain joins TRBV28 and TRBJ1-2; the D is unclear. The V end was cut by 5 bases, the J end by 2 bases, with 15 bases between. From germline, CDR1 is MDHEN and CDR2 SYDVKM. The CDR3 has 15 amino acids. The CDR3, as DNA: TGTGCCAGCAGTAGTCACAGCCCCAGGAACTATGGCTACACCTTC. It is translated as CASSSHSPRNYGYTF.

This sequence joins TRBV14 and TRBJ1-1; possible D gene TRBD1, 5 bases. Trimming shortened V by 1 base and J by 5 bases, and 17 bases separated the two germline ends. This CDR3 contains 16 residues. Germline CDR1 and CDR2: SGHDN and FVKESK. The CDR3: CASSQVWAGPFTEAFF. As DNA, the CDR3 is TGTGCCAGCAGCCAAGTTTGGGCAGGGCCGTTTACTGAAGCTTTCTTT.

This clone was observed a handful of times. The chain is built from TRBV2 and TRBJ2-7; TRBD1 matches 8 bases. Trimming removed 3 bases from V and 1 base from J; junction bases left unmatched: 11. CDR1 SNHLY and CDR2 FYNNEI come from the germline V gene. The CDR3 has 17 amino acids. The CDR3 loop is CASSDLLGRQGSYEQYV. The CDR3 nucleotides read TGTGCCAGCAGTGACCTATTAGGTAGACAGGGGTCCTACGAGCAGTACGTC.

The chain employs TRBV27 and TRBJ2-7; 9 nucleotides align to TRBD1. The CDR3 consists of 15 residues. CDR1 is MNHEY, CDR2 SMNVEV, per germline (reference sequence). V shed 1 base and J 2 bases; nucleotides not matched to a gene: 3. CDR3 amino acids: CASSLWGTGTYEQYF. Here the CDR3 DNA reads TGTGCCAGCAGTTTATGGGGGACAGGGACCTACGAGCAGTACTTC.

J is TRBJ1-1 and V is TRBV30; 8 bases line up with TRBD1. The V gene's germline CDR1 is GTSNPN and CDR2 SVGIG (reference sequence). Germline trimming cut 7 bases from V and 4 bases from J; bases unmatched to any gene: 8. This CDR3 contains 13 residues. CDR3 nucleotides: TGTGCCTCTCTAACAGGGGGGGGCACTGAAGCTTTCTTT. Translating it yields CASLTGGGTEAFF.

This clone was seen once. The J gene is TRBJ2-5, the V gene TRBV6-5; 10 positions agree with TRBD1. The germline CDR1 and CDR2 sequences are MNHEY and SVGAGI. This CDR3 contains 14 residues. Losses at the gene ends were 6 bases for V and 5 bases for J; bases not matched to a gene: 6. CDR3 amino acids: CASSRQGAWETQYF. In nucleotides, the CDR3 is TGTGCCAGCAGCCGACAGGGGGCTTGGGAGACCCAGTACTTC.

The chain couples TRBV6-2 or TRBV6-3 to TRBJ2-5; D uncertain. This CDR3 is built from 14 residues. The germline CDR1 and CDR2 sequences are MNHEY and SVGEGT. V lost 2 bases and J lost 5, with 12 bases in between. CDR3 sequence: CASSYAFAEETQYF. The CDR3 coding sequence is TGTGCCAGCAGTTACGCTTTCGCGGAGGAGACCCAGTACTTC.

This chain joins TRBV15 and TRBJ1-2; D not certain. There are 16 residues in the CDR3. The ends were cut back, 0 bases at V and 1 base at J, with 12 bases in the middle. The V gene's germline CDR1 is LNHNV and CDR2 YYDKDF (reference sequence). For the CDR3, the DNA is TGTGCCACCAGCAGAGATGCCGTAGGGAGTAACTATGGCTACACCTTC. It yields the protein CATSRDAVGSNYGYTF.

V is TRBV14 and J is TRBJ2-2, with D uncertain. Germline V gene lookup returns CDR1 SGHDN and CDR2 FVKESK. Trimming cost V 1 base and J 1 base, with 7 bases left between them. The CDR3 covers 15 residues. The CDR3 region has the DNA TGTGCCAGCAGCCAAGGCCTATTGAACACCGGGGAGCTGTTTTTT. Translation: CASSQGLLNTGELFF.

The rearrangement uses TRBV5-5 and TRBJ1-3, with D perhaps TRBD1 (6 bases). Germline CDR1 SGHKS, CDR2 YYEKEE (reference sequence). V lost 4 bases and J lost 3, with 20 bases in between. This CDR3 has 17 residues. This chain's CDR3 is CASSPPQTGSYGNTIYF. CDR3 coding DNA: TGTGCCAGCAGCCCACCTCAAACAGGGTCGTATGGAAACACCATATATTTT. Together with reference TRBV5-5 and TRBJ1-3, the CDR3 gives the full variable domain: DAGVTQSPTHLIKTRGQQVTLRCSPISGHKSVSWYQQVLGQGPQFIFQYYEKEERGRGNFPDRFSARQFPNYSSELNVNALLLGDSALYLCASSPPQTGSYGNTIYFGEGSWLTVV.

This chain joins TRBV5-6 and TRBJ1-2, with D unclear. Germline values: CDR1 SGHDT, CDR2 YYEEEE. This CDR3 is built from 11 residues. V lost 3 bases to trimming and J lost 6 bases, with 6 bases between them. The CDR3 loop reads CASSWADGYTF. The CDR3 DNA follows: TGTGCCAGCAGCTGGGCAGATGGCTACACCTTC. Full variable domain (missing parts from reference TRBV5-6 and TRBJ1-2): DAGVTQSPTHLIKTRGQQVTLRCSPKSGHDTVSWYQQALGQGPQFIFQYYEEEERQRGNFPDRFSGHQFPNYSSELNVNALLLGDSALYLCASSWADGYTFGSGTRLTVV.

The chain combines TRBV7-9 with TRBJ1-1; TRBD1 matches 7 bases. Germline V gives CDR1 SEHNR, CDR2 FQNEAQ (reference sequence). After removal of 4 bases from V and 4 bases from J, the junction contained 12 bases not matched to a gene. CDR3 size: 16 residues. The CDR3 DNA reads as TGTGCCAGCAGCTCACGCCGGGCGGCAGGGGGCACTGAAGCTTTCTTT. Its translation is CASSSRRAAGGTEAFF.

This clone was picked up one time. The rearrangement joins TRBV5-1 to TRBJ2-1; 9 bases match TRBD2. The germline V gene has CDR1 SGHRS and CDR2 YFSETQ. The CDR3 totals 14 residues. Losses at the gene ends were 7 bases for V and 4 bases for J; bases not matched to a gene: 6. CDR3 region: CASRGLADYNEQFF. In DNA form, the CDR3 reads TGCGCCAGCCGGGGACTAGCAGATTACAATGAGCAGTTCTTC.

CDR3 region: CSEDGTPGEQYV. The CDR3 region has the DNA TGCAGCGAGGACGGGACACCGGGCGAGCAGTACGTC. J is TRBJ2-7 and V is TRBV29-1; the D gene is possibly TRBD1 (6 bases). The length of the CDR3 is 12 residues. Deletions cut 7 bases from V and 6 bases from J, with 16 bases between. The V gene's germline CDR1 is SQVTM and CDR2 ANQGSEA.

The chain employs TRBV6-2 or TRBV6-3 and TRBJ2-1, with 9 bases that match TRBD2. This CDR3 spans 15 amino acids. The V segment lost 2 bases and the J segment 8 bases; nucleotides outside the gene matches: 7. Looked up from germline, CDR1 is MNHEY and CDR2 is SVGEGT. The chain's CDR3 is CASSYQAGGPHEQFF. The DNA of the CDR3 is TGTGCCAGCAGTTACCAGGCGGGAGGGCCCCATGAGCAGTTCTTC.

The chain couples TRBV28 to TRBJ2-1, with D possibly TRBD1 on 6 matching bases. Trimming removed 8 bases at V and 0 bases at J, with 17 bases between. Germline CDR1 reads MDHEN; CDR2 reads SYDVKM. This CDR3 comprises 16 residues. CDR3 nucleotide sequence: TGTGCCAGCTTGGGAAAGACAGGCAGCTCCTACAATGAGCAGTTCTTC. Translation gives CASLGKTGSSYNEQFF.